Each of the 17 T cell receptor beta chains below was sequenced from the same sample in a study of T cell repertoires in cytomegalovirus infection. A single record per CDR3 protein comes from TCRdb applying MiXCR to the reads. The data hold a few hundred thousand distinct CDR3 sequences, with more than 20% observed a single time. What was sequenced was PBMCs. All receptors derive from a human donor in good health (CMV status not recorded). Some clones in this sample may be carry-over from other donors' samples.

The V gene is TRBV4-3, the J gene TRBJ2-4; the match to TRBD1 covers 7 bases. After removal of 1 base from V and 6 bases from J, the junction contained 9 bases not matched to a gene. This CDR3 has 16 amino acids. Germline V gene lookup returns CDR1 LGHNA and CDR2 YSLEER. CDR3 region: CASSQGRQGAGNIQYF. For the CDR3, the DNA is TGCGCCAGCAGCCAAGGGAGACAGGGAGCAGGAAACATTCAGTACTTC.

In the case of this clonotype: A read error may produce the germline difference seen at one junction end. The chain carries TRBV28 and TRBJ2-1, with 7 bases matching TRBD2. CDR1 and CDR2 from the germline V gene are MDHEN and SYDVKM. The CDR3 sequence is 14 residues long. The CDR3 protein is CASSSSAGKLEQFF. CDR3 bases: TGTGCCAGTAGTTCCTCAGCGGGAAAACTAGAGCAGTTCTTC.

V and J are TRBV20-1 and TRBJ2-4; TRBD2 agrees at 7 bases. Germline V gene sequence: CDR1 DFQATT, CDR2 SNEGSKA (reference sequence). The CDR3 runs 17 residues. Germline trimming cut 5 bases from V and 0 bases from J; bases unmatched to any gene: 13. The CDR3 sequence: CSAPTWSAGLAKNIQYF. The CDR3 DNA reads TGCAGTGCTCCCACCTGGTCAGCGGGACTAGCCAAAAACATTCAGTACTTC.

In its sample, this clonotype was seen many times. The chain uses TRBV7-2 and TRBJ2-5; tentatively, D is TRBD2 (5 bases). Germline assignment: CDR1 SGHTA and CDR2 FQGNSA. V shed 7 bases and J shed 1 base, with 16 bases lying between them. The CDR3 sequence is 15 residues long. CDR3 DNA sequence: TGTGCCAGCATGGGGAGAGGGCCGGCCCAAGAGACCCAGTACTTC. This sequence encodes CASMGRGPAQETQYF.

The chain has TRBV7-9 and TRBJ1-1; D gene unclear. Trimming removed 5 bases from V and 0 bases from J, with 10 bases in between. CDR1 is SEHNR and CDR2 is FQNEAQ in the germline V gene (reference sequence). This CDR3 contains 14 residues. The CDR3 sequence: CASSPFLMNTEAFF. In DNA, the CDR3 is TGTGCCAGCAGCCCCTTCTTGATGAACACTGAAGCTTTCTTT.

This clonotype was seen a handful of times. J is TRBJ2-5 and V is TRBV24-1; 7 bases agree with TRBD1. The V gene's germline CDR1 is KGHDR and CDR2 SFDVKD. V shed 2 bases and J 5 bases; nucleotides not matched to a gene: 10. The CDR3 sequence is 16 residues long. Here the CDR3 DNA reads TGTGCCACCAGTGATTCCTTCGACAGGGCATACGAGACCCAGTACTTC. Protein product: CATSDSFDRAYETQYF.

V gene TRBV20-1 combines with J gene TRBJ2-7, with 9 bases aligning to TRBD2. Germline V CDR1 and CDR2: DFQATT, SNEGSKA (reference sequence). J lost 2 bases, V lost 4 bases, and 3 bases had no gene match. This CDR3 has 13 residues. CDR3 DNA: TGCAGTGCTATAGCGGGAGACCCCTACGAGCAGTACTTC. Amino acids: CSAIAGDPYEQYF.

This chain connects TRBV20-1 to TRBJ1-1; D perhaps matches TRBD1 (5 bases). CDR3 length equals 13 residues. V lost 5 bases to trimming and J lost 2 bases, with 12 bases between them. Germline V gene data show CDR1 as DFQATT and CDR2 as SNEGSKA (reference sequence). The CDR3 nucleotides are TGCAGTGCTGGTAGGGGTGGCAACACTGAAGCTTTCTTT. Residues: CSAGRGGNTEAFF.

This chain links TRBV7-2 with TRBJ2-7, with D tentatively TRBD1 (6 bases). The germline V and J ends were trimmed by 2 bases and 4 bases, with 21 bases remaining between them. From germline, CDR1 is SGHTA and CDR2 FQGNSA. The CDR3 has 17 amino acids. CDR3 region: CASSLRTAAILKYEQYV. The DNA of the CDR3 is TGTGCCAGCAGCTTACGGACAGCCGCCATCCTAAAATACGAGCAGTACGTC.

This clonotype was recorded a few times. CDR3 region: CASRRTTRGRNYGYTF. Here the CDR3 DNA reads TGTGCCAGCAGGAGAACGACCAGGGGGCGCAACTATGGCTACACCTTC. The chain combines TRBV27 with TRBJ1-2; 8 bases line up with TRBD1. CDR3 length equals 16 residues. V lost 6 bases and J lost 2; bases outside the gene matches: 11. Germline CDR1 MNHEY, CDR2 SMNVEV (reference sequence).

This clonotype came up many times. CDR3 DNA sequence: TGTGCCAGCAGCTTAGCCGACAGGAGCGAAAACATTCAGTACTTC. Its translation: CASSLADRSENIQYF. The chain links TRBV7-2 to TRBJ2-4; weak D call: TRBD1 (6 bases). The CDR3 extends over 15 amino acids. CDR1 is SGHTA, CDR2 FQGNSA, per germline. V lost 0 bases and J lost 5, with 11 bases in between.

This clonotype was recorded many times. The CDR3 nucleotides are TGTGCCAGCAGCCCGCTGACTAGCGTGGATACGCAGTATTTT. It is translated as CASSPLTSVDTQYF. This rearrangement joins TRBV7-9 to TRBJ2-3; 8 bases agree with TRBD2. CDR1 is SEHNR and CDR2 is FQNEAQ in the germline V gene (reference sequence). With V trimmed by 5 bases and J by 6 bases, 7 bases remained unmatched. The CDR3 is 14 residues long.

This chain links TRBV7-6 with TRBJ2-5, with a weak D call TRBD2 (6 bases). Germline CDR1 is SGHVS and CDR2 is FNYEAQ. Trimming stripped 7 bases from V and 0 bases from J, with 9 bases between. The CDR3 is 13 amino acids. In nucleotides, the CDR3 is TGTGCCAGCACCCTAGCGAACCAAGAGACCCAGTACTTC. It translates to CASTLANQETQYF.

This chain uses TRBV4-3 with TRBJ2-3; D is unresolved. Looked up from germline, CDR1 is LGHNA and CDR2 is YSLEER. The CDR3 runs 15 residues. V lost 5 bases to trimming and J lost 2 bases, with 14 bases between them. The DNA of the CDR3 is TGCGCCAGCAGCTCCGACCACGCCGACACAGATACGCAGTATTTT. It translates to CASSSDHADTDTQYF.

The rearrangement joins TRBV29-1 to TRBJ2-1, with 7 bases identical to TRBD1. CDR3 length: 15 amino acids. Trimming took 7 bases from V and 0 from J; bases not matched to a gene: 9. Germline loops: CDR1 SQVTM, CDR2 ANQGSEA. The CDR3 region is CSARRGQTSYNEQFF. The CDR3 DNA reads as TGCAGCGCCCGAAGGGGGCAGACCTCCTACAATGAGCAGTTCTTC.

This rearrangement joins TRBV19 to TRBJ1-4; possibly TRBD1 for D (5 bases). The germline V and J ends were trimmed by 5 bases and 6 bases, with 10 bases remaining between them. Germline values: CDR1 LNHDA, CDR2 SQIVND (reference sequence). CDR3 size: 13 residues. The DNA for the CDR3 is TGTGCCAGTAGTCCGGGGCGGGATGAAAAACTGTTTTTT. Its translation: CASSPGRDEKLFF.

This sequence joins TRBV6-1 and TRBJ2-7; tentatively, D is TRBD1 or TRBD2 (5 bases each). Trimming removed 5 bases from V and 3 bases from J, with 11 bases in between. The CDR3 loop spans 13 amino acids. CDR1 MNHNS and CDR2 SASEGT come from the germline V gene. The DNA of the CDR3 is TGTGCCAGCAGTCGGGACCTCTTCTACGAGCAGTACGTC. Translated, it gives CASSRDLFYEQYV.